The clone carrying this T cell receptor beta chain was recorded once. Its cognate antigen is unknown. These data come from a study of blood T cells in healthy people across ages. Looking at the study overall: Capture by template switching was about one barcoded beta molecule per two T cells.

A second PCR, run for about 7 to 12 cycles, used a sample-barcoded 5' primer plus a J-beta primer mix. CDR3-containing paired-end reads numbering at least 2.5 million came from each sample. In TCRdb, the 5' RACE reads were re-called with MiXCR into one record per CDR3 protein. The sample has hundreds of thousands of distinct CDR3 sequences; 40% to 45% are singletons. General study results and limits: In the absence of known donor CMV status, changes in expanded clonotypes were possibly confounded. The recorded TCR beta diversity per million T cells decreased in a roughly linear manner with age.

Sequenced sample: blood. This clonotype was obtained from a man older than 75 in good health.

The CDR3 coding sequence is TGTGCCAGCAGTTACTCGGGGCAGAGAGAGACCCAGTACTTC. Translated, it gives CASSYSGQRETQYF. This chain uses TRBV6-2 or TRBV6-3 with TRBJ2-5, with TRBD1 as a possible D gene (5 bases). V shed 0 bases and J shed 4 bases, with 9 bases lying between them. Germline CDR1 MNHEY, CDR2 SVGEGT. The CDR3 loop spans 14 amino acids.